This TCR beta chain was documented in a study of blood T cells in healthy people across ages. Study conclusions and caveats: There was no known CMV status for donors, so expanded clonotype changes were possibly confounded. Higher diversity, along with more naive CD4+ cells, distinguished long-lived donors from aged donors.

There are 17 residues in the CDR3. Germline V gives CDR1 SGHDT, CDR2 YYEEEE. V was shortened by 0 bases and J by 1 base, with 16 bases between the two germline ends. Alongside a J-beta primer mix, a sample-barcoded 5' primer served in a second PCR lasting about 7 to 12 cycles. In TCRdb, the 5' RACE reads were re-called with MiXCR into one record per CDR3 protein. The profile shows around 1.1 million distinct CDR3 sequences, 35% to 45% of them singletons. With respect to this clonotype: Its target is not known.

Donation came from healthy Caucasian individuals in Russia who were aged roughly 6 to 95. Staff drew roughly 10 milliliters of peripheral blood from each donor. The J gene is TRBJ1-2, the V gene TRBV5-6; D is unclear. The sequence was obtained from a man younger than 35 in good health. The sequencing input was blood. The CDR3 DNA follows: TGTGCCAGCAGCTTGGGGGAACTCCGCTGGGGTAACTATGGCTACACCTTC. Its protein product is CASSLGELRWGNYGYTF.